This T cell receptor (beta chain) is from a study of T-cell memory formation after mild COVID-19. The CDR3 covers 16 residues. J gave up 0 bases and V 3 bases, and 6 bases lay outside the gene matches. Germline V gives CDR1 LGHNA, CDR2 YSLEER. TCRdb analysed the 5' RACE reads with MiXCR anew, one entry per CDR3 protein. The sample shows more than 250,000 distinct CDR3 sequences, 15% to 20% of them seen only once. This clonotype occurred a few times. This clonotype originated in a man between 18 and 35 years old who had mild COVID-19 (a few samples of this study predate the infection). Cell type and time point are not known. Sequencing was performed on PBMCs or a T cell subset sorted from them (not recorded which). This rearrangement joins TRBV4-3 to TRBJ1-2; 8 bases are a match to TRBD1. CDR3 nucleotide sequence: TGCGCCAGCAGCCAGGGACAGGCCCCTTCTAACTATGGCTACACCTTC. Protein sequence: CASSQGQAPSNYGYTF.